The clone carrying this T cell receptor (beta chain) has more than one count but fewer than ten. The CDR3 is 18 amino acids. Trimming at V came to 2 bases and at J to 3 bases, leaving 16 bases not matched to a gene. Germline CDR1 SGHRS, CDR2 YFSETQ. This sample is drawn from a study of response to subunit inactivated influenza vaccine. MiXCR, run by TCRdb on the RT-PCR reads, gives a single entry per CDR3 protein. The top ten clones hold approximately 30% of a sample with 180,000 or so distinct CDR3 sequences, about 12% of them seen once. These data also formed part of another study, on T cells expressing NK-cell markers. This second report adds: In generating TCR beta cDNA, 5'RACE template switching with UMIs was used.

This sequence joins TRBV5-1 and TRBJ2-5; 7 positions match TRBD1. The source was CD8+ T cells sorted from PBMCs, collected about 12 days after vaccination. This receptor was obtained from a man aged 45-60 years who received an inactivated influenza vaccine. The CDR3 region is CASSFTWRGGEVEETQYF. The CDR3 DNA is TGCGCCAGCAGCTTTACTTGGAGAGGGGGCGAGGTCGAAGAGACCCAGTACTTC. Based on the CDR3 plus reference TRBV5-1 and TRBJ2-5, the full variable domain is KAGVTQTPRYLIKTRGQQVTLSCSPISGHRSVSWYQQTPGQGLQFLFEYFSETQRNKGNFPGRFSGRQFSNSRSEMNVSTLELGDSALYLCASSFTWRGGEVEETQYFGPGTRLLVL.